Following are 10 T cell receptor beta chains from one sample sequenced in a study of CD8 T cells in Susac syndrome. When the RNA was reverse transcribed, random hexamers were used with an input of 0.5 to 1 ug. From the immunoSEQ multiplex PCR reads, TCRdb called clonotypes with MiXCR, one entry per CDR3 protein. Of 95,000 to 150,000 distinct CDR3 sequences in the sample, just under 95% are singletons; the top ten hold less than 0.25%. Sample: CD8+ T cells from PBMCs. Every receptor here comes from a human donor with Susac syndrome.

The chain links TRBV6-5 to TRBJ2-5, with 8 bases matching TRBD2. CDR1 is MNHEY, CDR2 SVGAGI, per germline. The CDR3 contains 15 residues. The V gene end was trimmed by 0 bases and the J gene end by 4 bases; junction bases not matched to a gene: 4. The CDR3 DNA follows: TGTGCCAGCAGTTACTCGACTCTAGCGGGAGAGACCCAGTACTTC. Translation gives CASSYSTLAGETQYF.

The chain has TRBV15 and TRBJ2-3; 8 positions match TRBD2. With V trimmed by 0 bases and J by 4 bases, 3 bases remained unmatched. Germline assignment: CDR1 LNHNV and CDR2 YYDKDF (reference sequence). The CDR3 runs 15 residues. The CDR3 sequence is CATSRDTGGADTQYF. CDR3 coding DNA: TGTGCCACCAGCAGAGATACGGGGGGGGCAGATACGCAGTATTTT. Full variable domain (rest looked up from reference TRBV15 and TRBJ2-3): DAMVIQNPRYQVTQFGKPVTLSCSQTLNHNVMYWYQQKSSQAPKLLFHYYDKDFNNEADTPDNFQSRRPNTSFCFLDIRSPGLGDTAMYLCATSRDTGGADTQYFGPGTRLTVL.

The chain recombines TRBV2 with TRBJ2-7; TRBD1 matches 7 bases. The germline V gene has CDR1 SNHLY and CDR2 FYNNEI. With 9 bases clipped from V and 11 bases from J, the junction kept 10 bases outside the gene matches. The CDR3 contains 11 residues. CDR3 nucleotides: TGTGCCAGTTTACGACAGGGCGTGGAGTACTTC. Encoded protein: CASLRQGVEYF.

The chain couples TRBV12-3 or TRBV12-4 to TRBJ2-7; a possible D gene is TRBD2 (7 bases). There are 15 residues in the CDR3. Trimming pared 4 bases from V and 2 bases from J, leaving 15 bases between. CDR3: CASSYLLGGAYEQYF. The DNA of the CDR3 is TGTGCCAGCAGTTACCTCTTAGGGGGGGCCTACGAGCAGTACTTC.

The V and J genes are TRBV9 and TRBJ2-1; 9 bases map to TRBD2. This CDR3 is built from 15 residues. V gave up 0 bases and J gave up 8 bases; unmatched junction bases: 6. Looked up from germline, CDR1 is SGDLS and CDR2 is YYNGEE. CDR3 sequence (DNA): TGTGCCAGCAGCGTAGATAATAGCGGGAGCGATGAGCAGTTCTTC. Translation: CASSVDNSGSDEQFF.

This clonotype was seen a handful of times. This chain connects TRBV30 to TRBJ1-5, with D perhaps TRBD1 (5 bases). The CDR3 length is 12 residues. Trimming removed 5 bases from V and 2 bases from J, with 7 bases in between. Looked up from germline, CDR1 is GTSNPN and CDR2 is SVGIG (reference sequence). This CDR3 is CAWQGGNQPQHF. The CDR3, as DNA: TGTGCCTGGCAGGGAGGCAATCAGCCCCAGCATTTT.

The chain recombines TRBV9 with TRBJ2-2, with 10 bases identical to TRBD1. Germline V gene lookup returns CDR1 SGDLS and CDR2 YYNGEE. J was trimmed by 5 bases and V by 4 bases; bases with no gene match: 5. The CDR3 totals 15 residues. The CDR3 loop reads CASSPDRGRTGELFF. CDR3 coding DNA: TGTGCCAGCAGCCCAGACAGGGGGCGTACCGGGGAGCTGTTTTTT.

The chain couples TRBV6-1 to TRBJ2-1; D is possibly TRBD2 (6 bases). This CDR3 spans 16 amino acids. Trimming removed 2 bases at V and 4 bases at J, with 15 bases between. The germline CDR1 and CDR2 sequences are MNHNS and SASEGT. CDR3 residues: CASSEYFGTGYNEQFF. The CDR3 DNA reads as TGTGCCAGCAGTGAATATTTCGGGACTGGGTACAATGAGCAGTTCTTC.

The rearrangement links TRBV30 to TRBJ2-1, with D perhaps TRBD2 (5 bases). The germline CDR1 and CDR2 sequences are GTSNPN and SVGIG (reference sequence). This CDR3 comprises 11 residues. V lost 5 bases to trimming and J lost 6 bases, with 8 bases between them. The CDR3 spells CAWEGFNEQFF. The CDR3 DNA follows: TGTGCCTGGGAGGGCTTCAATGAGCAGTTCTTC. The variable domain in full, with the rest retrieved from reference TRBV30 and TRBJ2-1, is SQTIHQWPATLVQPVGSPLSLECTVEGTSNPNLYWYRQAAGRGLQLLFYSVGIGQISSEVPQNLSASRPQDRQFILSSKKLLLSDSGFYLCAWEGFNEQFFGPGTRLTVL.

V usage is TRBV30 and J usage is TRBJ1-2, with 10 bases lining up with TRBD1. Trimming removed 4 bases from V and 7 bases from J; junction bases left unmatched: 9. The CDR3 is made up of 14 amino acids. Germline V lookup: CDR1 GTSNPN, CDR2 SVGIG (reference sequence). The CDR3 spells CAWTTTGGASGYTF. In nucleotides, the CDR3 is TGTGCCTGGACCACGACAGGGGGCGCTTCTGGCTACACCTTC.